This T cell receptor (beta chain) comes out of a study of blood T cell repertoires in COVID-19. As for the study in general: Acute and convalescent COVID-19 specimens originated in the United States, Italy and Spain.

In the original workflow: From reference gene primer amplification, estimates of nucleated cell counts were derived. Sequenced by immunoSEQ multiplex PCR; TCRdb stores in-frame clones only, minus some. D and trimming were read from the DNA, whereas the V and J calls and clone size are those reported in that table. This table has about 380,000 clones, approximately 84% appearing once. There are 15 residues in the CDR3. The V gene's germline CDR1 is LNHDA and CDR2 SQIVND (reference sequence). V gave up 1 base and J gave up 5 bases; unmatched junction bases: 5. The sequencing sample was made of PBMCs or T cells enriched from blood (not recorded which). The genes are TRBV19 and TRBJ1-5, with TRBD1 matching 7 bases. The source is a woman aged 25-40 years who had recovered from COVID-19. In DNA form, the CDR3 reads TGTGCCAGTAGTATAGGACAGGGCTACTATCAGCCCCAGCATTTT. Translated, it gives CASSIGQGYYQPQHF.